The following is a TCR beta chain sequence with its context. Participating donors were healthy, HIV-negative adults free of recent acute infections or vaccinations. The sample is drawn from a study of shared clonotypes between healthy human individuals. Study details: Donor composition was a couple of women and three men, aged 18 to 49.

The CDR3 runs 14 residues. Germline loops: CDR1 SGHTS, CDR2 YDEGEE. With 5 bases removed from V and 7 bases from J, the gap between germline ends came to 16 bases. Each unsorted PBMC replicate got 300 ng genomic DNA, around 30,000 genomes. Profiled with immunoSEQ multiplex PCR; TCRdb holds only in-frame clones, not every one. The table lists about 490,000 clones, 76% of them singletons. The clonotype originates from a middle-aged woman in good health. Some clones in this sample may be carry-over from other donors' samples. Material for sequencing was PBMCs. V is TRBV5-8 and J is TRBJ1-5; D possibly corresponds to TRBD1 (5 bases). Written as DNA, the CDR3 is TGTGCCAGCAGTAACGCAGGGTTTAGGCAGCCCCAGCATTTT. Translating gives CASSNAGFRQPQHF.